This passage covers 23 T cell receptor beta chains from one sample sequenced in a study of T cell clonality in common variable immunodeficiency. Some clones are missing from TCRdb's copy, which holds only in-frame ones; the method was immunoSEQ multiplex PCR. Captured here are 45,000 to 65,000 clones, none seen once; the top ten comprise approximately 2%. The sequencing sample was made of peripheral blood mononuclear cells. These receptors were obtained from a person aged 18 to 70 in good health.

A remark on this clone: The sequence runs out 3 residues before the end of the CDR3; the remainder is reconstructed from the germline J gene. The V call is TRBV19, the J call TRBJ1-5; D might be TRBD1 (6 bases). This CDR3 contains 13 residues. CDR1 and CDR2 (germline): LNHDA, SQIVND (reference sequence). Trimming stripped 10 bases from V and 4 bases from J, with 14 bases between. Partial CDR3 DNA: TGTGCCACATCGTGGACAGTTAATCAGCCC. Protein: CATSWTVNQP. The full-length CDR3 reads as CATSWTVNQPQHF.

Ten or more counts support this clone. The read halts 3 residues ahead of the CDR3 end, with the missing end drawn from the germline J gene. The gene calls are TRBV20-1 and TRBJ1-2, with 7 bases aligning to TRBD1. Germline V gene lookup returns CDR1 DFQATT and CDR2 SNEGSKA (reference sequence). This CDR3 is built from 15 residues. The CDR3 here is CSARGPQPTGWGYTF. CDR3 bases read: TGCAGTGCTAGAGGTCCCCAACCGACAGGGTGGGGC.

Of note for this clone: The CDR3 end falls 3 residues outside the read, so it is completed with the germline J gene. The chain combines TRBV19 with TRBJ1-1; 9 nucleotides match TRBD1. Germline V gene lookup returns CDR1 LNHDA and CDR2 SQIVND (reference sequence). The CDR3 loop spans 14 amino acids. The V segment lost 5 bases and the J segment 4 bases; nucleotides outside the gene matches: 5. The sequenced part of the CDR3 DNA is TGTGCCAGTAGTTTGGGACAGGGAGGCACTGAA. Translation gives CASSLGQGGTE. The whole CDR3 is CASSLGQGGTEAFF.

This clone appeared many times. The CDR3 bases that were read are TGTGCCAGCAGCCCCACAGCGGAGAGCTACGAG. It is translated as CASSPTAESYE. From start to end, the CDR3 is CASSPTAESYEQYF. This rearrangement joins TRBV14 to TRBJ2-7; maybe TRBD2 (5 bases). The read ends 3 residues shy of where the CDR3 ends; the end is completed using the germline J gene. Germline CDR1 is SGHDN and CDR2 is FVKESK. The CDR3 totals 14 residues. Trimming removed 4 bases from V and 3 bases from J, with 13 bases in between. Based on the CDR3 plus reference TRBV14 and TRBJ2-7, the full variable domain is EAGVTQFPSHSVIEKGQTVTLRCDPISGHDNLYWYRRVMGKEIKFLLHFVKESKQDESGMPNNRFLAERTGGTYSTLKVQPAELEDSGVYFCASSPTAESYEQYFGPGTRLTVT.

This clone occurred many times. The read gets to within 3 residues of the CDR3 end, and the germline J gene fills in the rest. This chain connects TRBV30 to TRBJ1-1; D unresolved. The CDR3 spans 13 residues. Germline CDR1 GTSNPN, CDR2 SVGIG (reference sequence). Trimming cost V 2 bases and J 0 bases, with 7 bases left between them. This CDR3 is CAWSIQVNTEAFF. Incomplete CDR3 DNA: TGTGCCTGGAGTATCCAGGTGAACACTGAA.

There are many counts of this clone. Coverage ceases 3 residues before the CDR3 finishes, and the germline J gene fills in the end. The rearrangement links TRBV4-2 to TRBJ1-1, with D possibly TRBD1 on 6 matching bases. Germline V gene sequence: CDR1 LGHNA, CDR2 YNFKEQ. The CDR3 sequence is 16 residues long. Deletions cut 1 base from V and 2 bases from J, with 14 bases between. The part of the CDR3 DNA that was read is TGTGCCAGCAGCCAAGCGGAGGGGGAAGGAAACACTGAA. Encoded protein: CASSQAEGEGNTE. From start to end, the CDR3 is CASSQAEGEGNTEAFF.

This clone has ten or more counts. The CDR3 end is not reached by the read, which stops 3 residues before it; the germline J gene fills it in. The chain uses TRBV7-9 and TRBJ1-4; D might be TRBD1 (5 bases). The V and J ends lost 5 bases and 7 bases respectively, with 17 bases between them. CDR1 and CDR2 (germline): SEHNR, FQNEAQ (reference sequence). The CDR3 has 15 amino acids. CDR3 DNA (partial): TGTGCCAGCAGCGAACGCCAGGGAGTCGTTGAAAAA. This sequence encodes CASSERQGVVEK. The complete CDR3 reads CASSERQGVVEKLFF.

This clone was picked up many times. With the read ending 3 residues before the CDR3 end, the germline J gene is used to fill in that end. The chain joins TRBV6-4 to TRBJ1-1; a possible D gene is TRBD1 (6 bases). CDR3 length equals 15 residues. V dropped 3 bases and J dropped 4 bases, with 15 bases sitting between them. CDR1 is MRHNA and CDR2 is SNTAGT in the germline V gene. CDR3 in amino acids: CASSEEAGAVTEAFF. The covered CDR3 bases are TGTGCCAGCAGTGAGGAGGCGGGGGCTGTCACTGAA.

The sample holds many counts of this clone. CDR3 region: CASSLVPGVMNTEAFF. CDR3 DNA (partial): TGCGCCAGCAGCTTGGTCCCAGGGGTGATGAACACTGAA. The genes are TRBV5-1 and TRBJ1-1, with a possible D match to TRBD1 (6 bases). The DNA ends 3 residues before the CDR3 does, and the rest of the CDR3 is filled in from the germline J gene. The V gene lost 0 bases and the J gene lost 0 bases, with 12 bases spanning the gap. CDR1 is SGHRS, CDR2 YFSETQ, per germline. CDR3 size: 16 residues.

In its sample, this clone was seen a few times. The read ends 3 residues early relative to the CDR3; the germline J gene fills the gap. Other DNA sequences within the sample encode an identical CDR3. This sequence joins TRBV18 and TRBJ1-5; 7 bases match TRBD1. CDR3 length: 15 amino acids. J lost 6 bases, V lost 2 bases, and 7 bases had no gene match. Germline-derived CDR1 and CDR2 are KGHSH and LQKENI. Partial CDR3 DNA: TGTGCCAGCTCACCAGTGACAGGGTACAGTCAGCCC. It specifies CASSPVTGYSQP. The full CDR3 is CASSPVTGYSQPQHF.

This clone was observed many times. The read ends 3 residues before the CDR3 terminus; that terminus is restored from the germline J gene. The chain employs TRBV28 and TRBJ2-6; 7 nucleotides line up with TRBD1. Germline CDR1 is MDHEN and CDR2 is SYDVKM. The length of the CDR3 is 19 residues. Trimming took 6 bases from V and 2 from J; bases not matched to a gene: 16. This CDR3 reads CASSAQGEGGPTGANVLTF. CDR3 DNA (partial): TGTGCCAGCAGCGCCCAAGGGGAAGGGGGCCCCACTGGGGCCAACGTC.

This clone has only a few counts. With the read ending 3 residues before the CDR3 end, the germline J gene is used to fill in that end. This chain joins TRBV2 and TRBJ1-5; D unresolved. CDR3 length: 13 residues. V was pared by 8 bases and J by 4 bases, with 12 bases between. Germline CDR1 is SNHLY and CDR2 is FYNNEI. The CDR3 DNA, read in part, is TGTGCCAGCGTACCAGAAAAAAATCAGCCC. As protein: CASVPEKNQP. The CDR3, in full, reads CASVPEKNQPQHF.

This clone has a count of ten or more. The read halts 3 residues ahead of the CDR3 end, with the missing end drawn from the germline J gene. This chain uses TRBV20-1 with TRBJ2-3; the D gene is possibly TRBD2 (6 bases). Between the trimmed V and J ends, which lost 2 bases and 4 bases, there was a span of 16 bases. Germline V CDR1 and CDR2: DFQATT, SNEGSKA (reference sequence). This CDR3 region has 15 residues. The DNA read from the CDR3 is TGCAGTGCTAGAAATTGGGCTAGCGAGTCAGATACG. Its protein product is CSARNWASESDT. The CDR3 in its entirety is CSARNWASESDTQYF.

This clone has ten or more counts. The CDR3 end falls 3 residues outside the read, so it is completed with the germline J gene. The chain carries TRBV12-3 or TRBV12-4 and TRBJ2-7, with D tentatively TRBD2 (7 bases). The CDR3 runs 13 residues. Trimming removed 6 bases from V and 5 bases from J, with 14 bases in between. CDR3 bases read: TGTGCCAGCAGCTCTAGGGGGGGCCACGAG. It yields the protein CASSSRGGHE. The full-length CDR3 reads as CASSSRGGHEQYF.

This clone was counted at least ten times. The CDR3 is cut off 3 residues early in the read; its end comes from the germline J gene. J is TRBJ2-7 and V is TRBV6-1, with unresolved D. This CDR3 is 16 amino acids long. Trimming pared 1 base from V and 0 bases from J, leaving 13 bases between. Per germline, CDR1 MNHNS and CDR2 SASEGT. CDR3 DNA, as far as it was read: TGTGCCAGCAGTGAAGATGGGCAAAGACCCTCCTACGAG. Residues: CASSEDGQRPSYE. The whole CDR3 reads CASSEDGQRPSYEQYF.

This clone was observed at least ten times. The missing CDR3 end, 3 residues past where the read stops, is filled in from the germline J gene. The J gene is TRBJ2-7, the V gene TRBV4-1; 7 bases agree with TRBD1. The CDR3 runs to 17 residues. CDR1 is MGHRA and CDR2 is YSYEKL in the germline V gene. The V and J ends lost 3 bases and 1 base, in that order; junction bases with no gene match: 12. The CDR3 DNA, read in part, is TGCGCCAGCAGCCAGTCGGGACAGAATTTCTTTTCCTACGAG. Translating it yields CASSQSGQNFFSYE. The complete CDR3 reads CASSQSGQNFFSYEQYF.

This clone was found many times. The CDR3 end is not reached by the read, which stops 3 residues before it; the germline J gene fills it in. V usage is TRBV6-2 or TRBV6-3 and J usage is TRBJ1-2, with 7 bases fitting TRBD1. Germline CDR1 reads MNHEY; CDR2 reads SVGEGT. Trimming removed 2 bases from V and 0 bases from J; junction bases left unmatched: 3. The CDR3 runs 15 residues. The part of the CDR3 DNA that was read is TGTGCCAGCAGTTACACCGGGACAGCTAACTATGGC. Translating gives CASSYTGTANYG. The whole CDR3 protein is CASSYTGTANYGYTF.

This clone was picked up a small number of times. With the read ending 3 residues before the CDR3 end, the germline J gene is used to fill in that end. This rearrangement joins TRBV7-6 to TRBJ1-4; D gene uncertain. The V end lost 1 base, the J end lost 4 bases, and 13 bases lay between the germline ends. CDR1 SGHVS and CDR2 FNYEAQ come from the germline V gene. The CDR3 is 16 amino acids. Incomplete CDR3 DNA: TGTGCCAGCAGCTTAGGTCCCTCCGGCGGTAATGAAAAA. Translation gives CASSLGPSGGNEK. The entire CDR3 reads CASSLGPSGGNEKLFF.

A note on this clone: Read sequence stops 3 residues before the CDR3 end, and the germline J gene provides the missing end. The chain carries TRBV7-9 and TRBJ1-2; D remains ambiguous. Germline V gene sequence: CDR1 SEHNR, CDR2 FQNEAQ (reference sequence). The CDR3 is 13 residues long. The sequenced part of the CDR3 DNA is TGTGCCAGCAGCTCGGACTGGGCAGGAGGC. Amino acid sequence: CASSSDWAGG. The entire CDR3 reads CASSSDWAGGYTF.

Comment on this clone: The read comes to an end 3 residues before the CDR3 does, leaving the germline J gene to fill in the end. The V call is TRBV27, the J call TRBJ2-5; 7 bases map to TRBD2. Germline trimming cut 10 bases from V and 5 bases from J; bases unmatched to any gene: 1. The germline V gene has CDR1 MNHEY and CDR2 SMNVEV (reference sequence). The CDR3 loop spans 10 amino acids. The CDR3 DNA, read in part, is TGTGCCACCGGGGGGGAGACC. It specifies CATGGET. The complete CDR3 sequence is CATGGETQYF.

The table lists this clone with many counts. The missing CDR3 end, 3 residues past where the read stops, is filled in from the germline J gene. The sample contains more than one DNA sequence encoding this CDR3. The chain uses TRBV7-2 and TRBJ2-1; 8 bases are a match to TRBD2. CDR1 SGHTA and CDR2 FQGNSA come from the germline V gene. CDR3 length: 15 residues. The ends lost 5 bases at V and 4 bases at J; junction bases unmatched: 7. CDR3 loop: CASSLGLAGYNEQFF. The DNA read from the CDR3 is TGTGCCAGCAGCCTGGGGCTAGCGGGTTACAATGAG.

This clone was seen ten or more times. The CDR3 extends 3 residues past the end of the read, so its final part is completed from the germline J gene. This rearrangement joins TRBV20-1 to TRBJ2-2; 12 bases are a match to TRBD1. The CDR3 covers 17 residues. After removal of 4 bases from V and 4 bases from J, the junction contained 10 bases not matched to a gene. Looked up from germline, CDR1 is DFQATT and CDR2 is SNEGSKA (reference sequence). CDR3 region: CSAIPGQGATRTGELFF. The CDR3 bases that were read are TGCAGTGCTATACCGGGACAGGGGGCAACGCGCACCGGGGAG.

There are a few counts of this clone. CDR3 protein: CASSSLQGTNQPQHF. Partial CDR3 DNA: TGTGCCAGCAGCTCCCTACAGGGGACTAATCAGCCC. J is TRBJ1-5 and V is TRBV7-9; 7 nucleotides align to TRBD1. The sequenced fragment ends 3 residues before the CDR3 boundary, so the rest is inferred from the germline J gene. The germline gives CDR1 SEHNR, CDR2 FQNEAQ (reference sequence). After removal of 4 bases from V and 4 bases from J, the junction contained 7 bases not matched to a gene. This CDR3 is built from 15 residues.